The next 23 T cell receptor beta chains were all read from a single sample in a study of T cells after yellow fever vaccination. One entry per CDR3 protein, called by TCRdb with MiXCR from the 5' RACE reads. The sample has around 590,000 distinct CDR3 sequences, approximately 13% seen once. The sequences come from PBMCs, collected on the day of the yellow fever booster vaccination. These receptor sequences come from a man aged 25-45 years who received the YFV17D yellow fever vaccine.

This clonotype appeared once. Since no conserved phenylalanine or tryptophan closes the CDR3, a read error is the likely cause. The genes are TRBV5-6 and TRBJ2-2, with D possibly being TRBD2 (5 bases). V dropped 7 bases and J dropped 4 bases, with 14 bases sitting between them. The CDR3 has 14 amino acids. The germline V gene encodes CDR1 SGHDT and CDR2 YYEEEE. CDR3 DNA: TGTGCCAGCGGCCCCGGACTCCTCACCGGGGAGCTGTTTTGT. It specifies CASGPGLLTGELFC.

V and J are TRBV18 and TRBJ2-1; the match to TRBD2 covers 7 bases. CDR3 length: 13 residues. Germline V CDR1 and CDR2: KGHSH, LQKENI. V shed 7 bases and J 6 bases; nucleotides not matched to a gene: 6. The CDR3 region is CASLNPGGNEQFF. CDR3 sequence (DNA): TGTGCCAGCTTAAACCCGGGAGGCAATGAGCAGTTCTTC.

This clonotype was seen more than once but under ten times. The V gene is TRBV13, the J gene TRBJ2-1; 7 bases line up with TRBD2. The CDR3 is 14 amino acids. V trimming: 1 base; J trimming: 8 bases; junction bases outside the gene matches: 5. Looked up from germline, CDR1 is PRHDT and CDR2 is FYEKMQ (reference sequence). CDR3 sequence (DNA): TGTGCCAGCAGCTTAGAGGGCGGGAGCTATGAGCAGTTCTTC. Translation: CASSLEGGSYEQFF.

This clonotype was counted a few times. J is TRBJ2-7 and V is TRBV28; 7 bases align to TRBD2. CDR3 size: 15 residues. CDR1 is MDHEN and CDR2 is SYDVKM in the germline V gene. With 2 bases clipped from V and 4 bases from J, the junction kept 8 bases outside the gene matches. CDR3 coding DNA: TGTGCCAGCAGTTTAACGGTCGCTAGCGGATACGAGCAGTACTTC. Its translation is CASSLTVASGYEQYF.

Many counts were recorded for this clonotype. The chain carries TRBV29-1 and TRBJ2-7; perhaps TRBD1 as D (6 bases). The CDR3 runs 14 residues. Trimming took 0 bases from V and 3 from J, leaving 12 bases between them. CDR1 is SQVTM and CDR2 is ANQGSEA in the germline V gene. The DNA of the CDR3 is TGCAGCGTTGAAGACAGGGGAAGGGGCTACGAGCAGTACTTC. Translation gives CSVEDRGRGYEQYF.

Many counts were recorded for this clonotype. This chain uses TRBV20-1 with TRBJ2-2; D is ambiguous. Germline V CDR1 and CDR2: DFQATT, SNEGSKA (reference sequence). V was cut by 3 bases and J by 2 bases, with 4 bases left in between. This CDR3 comprises 12 residues. The CDR3 DNA sequence: TGCAGTGCTAGGGAAAACACCGGGGAGCTGTTTTTT. Amino acids: CSARENTGELFF.

In its sample, this clonotype was seen once. A much larger clone sits a single nucleotide away, making a read error possible. This chain joins TRBV3-1 and TRBJ2-1; 8 bases map to TRBD2. CDR1 is LGHDT and CDR2 is YNNKEL in the germline V gene (reference sequence). Trimming took 4 bases from V and 9 from J; bases not matched to a gene: 8. The length of the CDR3 is 14 residues. The chain's CDR3 is CASSRREAYGEQFF. The CDR3 DNA reads TGTGCCAGCAGCCGGCGGGAGGCCTATGGTGAGCAGTTCTTC.

The chain has TRBV10-3 and TRBJ2-2; a possible D gene is TRBD2 (6 bases). Germline loops: CDR1 ENHRY, CDR2 SYGVKD. The germline V and J ends were trimmed by 3 bases and 6 bases, with 14 bases remaining between them. The CDR3 spans 15 residues. The DNA for the CDR3 is TGTGCCATCAGTGACGGGACTCCGGGGGCCGGGGAGCTGTTTTTT. Its translation is CAISDGTPGAGELFF.

The sample holds a few counts of this clonotype. The chain is built from TRBV24-1 and TRBJ2-3; possibly TRBD2 for D (5 bases). This CDR3 comprises 15 residues. Trimming took 1 base from V and 6 from J, leaving 13 bases between them. In germline, CDR1 is KGHDR, CDR2 SFDVKD. The DNA of the CDR3 is TGTGCCACCAGTGATTTTAGGGAGACTGGGGATACGCAGTATTTT. Translating gives CATSDFRETGDTQYF.

This clonotype was counted only a few times. V gene TRBV12-3 or TRBV12-4 combines with J gene TRBJ2-1; 16 bases map to TRBD2. V shed 4 bases and J 8 bases; nucleotides not matched to a gene: 14. The CDR3 consists of 19 residues. Here the CDR3 DNA reads TGTGCCAGCAGTTATTCCGGGACTAGCGGGAGGGGGGTTATAGATGAGCAGTTCTTC. It codes for CASSYSGTSGRGVIDEQFF.

This clonotype was recorded many times. V and J are TRBV7-2 and TRBJ2-1, with TRBD2 matching over 9 bases. CDR3 length: 16 residues. The ends lost 3 bases at V and 6 bases at J; junction bases unmatched: 9. Looked up from germline, CDR1 is SGHTA and CDR2 is FQGNSA. The DNA of the CDR3 is TGTGCCAGCAGCTTGGGGCGCGCGGGAGGGCTCAATGAGCAGTTCTTC. Its translation: CASSLGRAGGLNEQFF.

This clonotype turned up a few times. J is TRBJ2-7 and V is TRBV3-1; D uncertain. Per the germline V gene, CDR1 is LGHDT and CDR2 is YNNKEL (reference sequence). With 3 bases removed from V and 3 bases from J, the gap between germline ends came to 9 bases. This CDR3 is built from 13 residues. The CDR3 DNA follows: TGTGCCAGCAGCCACGGACGTGACTACGAGCAGTACTTC. Encoded protein: CASSHGRDYEQYF.

The sample holds a few counts of this clonotype. The chain links TRBV4-3 to TRBJ2-5; 7 nucleotides align to TRBD2. This CDR3 has 16 residues. Germline CDR1 is LGHNA and CDR2 is YSLEER. V dropped 2 bases and J dropped 1; count of bases not matched to a gene: 7. The CDR3 DNA is TGCGCCAGCAGCCAAAGTCTAGCGGAGATCCAAGAGACCCAGTACTTC. Translation: CASSQSLAEIQETQYF.

The chain employs TRBV7-2 and TRBJ2-7; the D gene is possibly TRBD1 (6 bases). Trimming removed 4 bases at V and 7 bases at J, with 23 bases between. This CDR3 is 16 amino acids long. CDR1 SGHTA and CDR2 FQGNSA come from the germline V gene. CDR3 loop: CASSSNGPEPRGEQYF. The CDR3, as DNA: TGTGCCAGCAGCTCGAATGGGCCCGAGCCGAGGGGGGAGCAGTACTTC.

The V call is TRBV20-1, the J call TRBJ1-6; no firm D call. The CDR3 sequence is 15 residues long. The V end was cut by 3 bases, the J end by 0 bases, with 9 bases between. The germline V gene has CDR1 DFQATT and CDR2 SNEGSKA (reference sequence). The CDR3 loop is CSARGRGSYNSPLHF. In nucleotides, the CDR3 is TGCAGTGCTAGGGGCCGGGGCTCCTATAATTCACCCCTCCACTTT.

The chain employs TRBV7-2 and TRBJ1-1, with 8 bases that match TRBD1. This CDR3 is 14 amino acids long. Germline V gene data show CDR1 as SGHTA and CDR2 as FQGNSA. With V trimmed by 6 bases and J by 1 base, 4 bases remained unmatched. CDR3 nucleotides: TGTGCCAGCAGGCCGGACAGGGAGAACACTGAAGCTTTCTTT. Translation: CASRPDRENTEAFF. Based on the CDR3 plus reference TRBV7-2 and TRBJ1-1, the full variable domain is GAGVSQSPSNKVTEKGKDVELRCDPISGHTALYWYRQSLGQGLEFLIYFQGNSAPDKSGLPSDRFSAERTGGSVSTLTIQRTQQEDSAVYLCASRPDRENTEAFFGQGTRLTVV.

The chain combines TRBV29-1 with TRBJ2-1; the match to TRBD2 covers 7 bases. Germline CDR1 is SQVTM and CDR2 is ANQGSEA. The CDR3 covers 14 residues. V was pared by 4 bases and J by 7 bases, with 10 bases of the junction left unmatched. The DNA for the CDR3 is TGCAGCGTTGTTCTACGGCGGGAGTGGAATGAGCAGTTCTTC. This gives the protein CSVVLRREWNEQFF.

This clonotype was detected a few times. In DNA, the CDR3 is TGCGCCAGCAGCCAAGAACTAGTCACAGATACGCAGTATTTT. It codes for CASSQELVTDTQYF. The rearrangement uses TRBV4-3 and TRBJ2-3, with D possibly matching TRBD2 (5 bases). This CDR3 spans 14 amino acids. V shed 0 bases and J shed 2 bases, with 6 bases lying between them. Germline V gene data show CDR1 as LGHNA and CDR2 as YSLEER.

The chain has TRBV7-9 and TRBJ2-1; the match to TRBD1 covers 11 bases. The CDR3 runs to 15 residues. CDR1 is SEHNR and CDR2 is FQNEAQ in the germline V gene (reference sequence). V was pared by 3 bases and J by 8 bases, with 6 bases of the junction left unmatched. The CDR3 spells CASSLLDRGRDEQFF. The CDR3 coding sequence is TGTGCCAGCAGCTTGCTGGACAGGGGGCGAGATGAGCAGTTCTTC.

In its sample, this clonotype was seen a few times. The chain joins TRBV5-1 to TRBJ1-2; no reliable D call. This CDR3 contains 13 residues. V was cut by 5 bases and J by 4 bases, with 12 bases left in between. Germline CDR1 SGHRS, CDR2 YFSETQ. The CDR3 nucleotides are TGCGCCAGCAGTCAGGACGGACGCTATGGCTACACCTTC. This sequence encodes CASSQDGRYGYTF. Using reference TRBV5-1 and TRBJ1-2 for the parts outside the CDR3, the full variable domain is KAGVTQTPRYLIKTRGQQVTLSCSPISGHRSVSWYQQTPGQGLQFLFEYFSETQRNKGNFPGRFSGRQFSNSRSEMNVSTLELGDSALYLCASSQDGRYGYTFGSGTRLTVV.

This clonotype turned up a few times. The V call is TRBV19, the J call TRBJ2-3; 9 bases agree with TRBD1. Unmatched junction bases numbered 10, after V lost 7 bases and J lost 5 bases. The CDR3 contains 15 residues. CDR1 and CDR2 from the germline V gene are LNHDA and SQIVND (reference sequence). Here the CDR3 DNA reads TGTGCCAGTACCCCCTCTGGGACAGGGCGAGATACGCAGTATTTT. It yields the protein CASTPSGTGRDTQYF. Full variable domain (remainder filled in from reference TRBV19 and TRBJ2-3): DGGITQSPKYLFRKEGQNVTLSCEQNLNHDAMYWYRQDPGQGLRLIYYSQIVNDFQKGDIAEGYSVSREKKESFPLTVTSAQKNPTAFYLCASTPSGTGRDTQYFGPGTRLTVL.

The genes are TRBV6-1 and TRBJ2-7; D not certain. Trimming pared 7 bases from V and 4 bases from J, leaving 14 bases between. The V gene's germline CDR1 is MNHNS and CDR2 SASEGT. The CDR3 is 13 residues long. The CDR3 bases are TGTGCCAGCACCCCCAGACCTTCATACGAGCAGTACTTC. Its translation: CASTPRPSYEQYF.

This clonotype has a handful of counts. The CDR3 region has the DNA TGCGCCAGCAGCTTGGGACAGCAGACGTTAGATACGCAGTATTTT. The encoded protein is CASSLGQQTLDTQYF. The V call is TRBV5-1, the J call TRBJ2-3, with D tentatively TRBD1 (5 bases). Germline V gives CDR1 SGHRS, CDR2 YFSETQ. V was pared by 0 bases and J by 5 bases, with 13 bases between. The CDR3 consists of 15 residues.